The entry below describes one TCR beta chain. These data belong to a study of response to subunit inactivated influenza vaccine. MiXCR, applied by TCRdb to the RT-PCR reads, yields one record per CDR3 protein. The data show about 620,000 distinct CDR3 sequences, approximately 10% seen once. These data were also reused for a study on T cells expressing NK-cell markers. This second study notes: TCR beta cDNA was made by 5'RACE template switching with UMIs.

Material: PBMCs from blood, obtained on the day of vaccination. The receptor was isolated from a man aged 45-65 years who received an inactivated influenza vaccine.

The CDR3, as DNA: TGTGCCAGCAAAATGGGACTAGCGCTAAACTACGAGCAGTACTTC. Translated, it gives CASKMGLALNYEQYF. V and J are TRBV12-3 or TRBV12-4 and TRBJ2-7; 10 bases match TRBD2. Trimming at V came to 7 bases and at J to 3 bases, leaving 9 bases not matched to a gene. The CDR3 spans 15 residues.